A selection of T cell receptor beta chains follows, all from one sample in a study of T-cell memory formation after mild COVID-19. MiXCR, run by TCRdb on the 5' RACE reads, gives a single entry per CDR3 protein. In the table there are under 450,000 distinct CDR3 sequences, approximately 15% of which are singletons. Sequencing used PBMCs or a T cell subset sorted from them (not recorded which). The receptors were gathered from a young man who had mild COVID-19 (a few samples of this study predate the infection). Cell type and time point are not known. Each CDR3 is given with its conserved first and last residue. D genes are given only for firm matches. Size is omitted from some rows. Given values are once, few, many or a class for expanded clones.

d_call	v_call	j_call	clone_size	cdr3_nt	cdr3_aa
-	TRBV5-1	TRBJ2-1	many	TGCGCCAGCAGCTTGAGGCAGTACAATGAGCAGTTCTTC	CASSLRQYNEQFF
-	TRBV6-2/TRBV6-3	TRBJ2-2	-	TGTGCCAGCAGTTTGGGCGGGGGCCCCACCGGGGAGCTGTTTTTT	CASSLGGGPTGELFF
-	TRBV7-6	TRBJ2-5	-	TGTGCCAGCAGCTTGGCCCCGGCGACCCAGTACTTC	CASSLAPATQYF
-	TRBV7-2	TRBJ2-3	once	TGTGCCAGCAGCTTCCAGGAGACAGATACGCAGTATTTT	CASSFQETDTQYF
-	TRBV2	TRBJ1-1	few	TGTGCCAGCAGTTCCCACGAGGGGGACACTGAAGCTTTCTTT	CASSSHEGDTEAFF
-	TRBV5-1	TRBJ2-1	few	TGCGCCAGCAGCTTGGGAGGGAAACAGCAGTTCTTC	CASSLGGKQQFF
-	TRBV12-3/TRBV12-4	TRBJ2-3	few	TGTGCCAGCAGCTTCTTAGAGCTAGATACGCAGTATTTT	CASSFLELDTQYF
TRBD1	TRBV7-9	TRBJ1-2	few	TGTGCCAGCAGTCTGAGGGGGACAGGGGAGGGCTACACCTTC	CASSLRGTGEGYTF
TRBD1	TRBV10-3	TRBJ2-5	many	TGTGCCATCAGTGAAGGGACAGCGGAAGAGACCCAGTACTTC	CAISEGTAEETQYF
-	TRBV12-3/TRBV12-4	TRBJ1-2	-	TGTGCCAGCAGCCCCCGCGCGGGGAGCTATGGCTACACCTTC	CASSPRAGSYGYTF
-	TRBV5-4	TRBJ2-5	-	TGTGCCAGCAGCTTTCGGGACAACCCAGAGACCCAGTACTTC	CASSFRDNPETQYF
TRBD1	TRBV28	TRBJ1-5	few	TGTGCCAGCAGTTTGGGACAGAGCCACGAAGTACGGCATTTT	CASSLGQSHEVRHF
-	TRBV6-5	TRBJ2-3	-	TGTGCCAGCAGACCAAGCGGTACTTGGGATACGCAGTATTTT	CASRPSGTWDTQYF
TRBD2	TRBV7-2	TRBJ2-3	few	TGTGCCAGCAGCTCCCGGACTAGCCTAAACACAGATACGCAGTATTTT	CASSSRTSLNTDTQYF
-	TRBV6-1	TRBJ1-4	few	TGTGCCAGCAGGGAGACAGCAACTAATGAAAAACTGTTTTTT	CASRETATNEKLFF
-	TRBV5-1	TRBJ2-2	-	TGCGCCAGCACCGAATCCGGGGAGCTGTTTTTT	CASTESGELFF
TRBD1	TRBV24-1	TRBJ2-2	-	TGTGCCACCAGTGAACAGGGGATCGCGAACACCGGGGAGCTGTTTTTT	CATSEQGIANTGELFF
-	TRBV29-1	TRBJ2-5	few	TGCAGCGTTGAAGATCACGGCGGAAGAATTCAAGAGACCCAGTACTTC	CSVEDHGGRIQETQYF
-	TRBV29-1	TRBJ2-5	many	TGCAGCGCCCAGGGGACACCAGGGGAGACCCAGTACTTC	CSAQGTPGETQYF
-	TRBV2	TRBJ1-4	many	TGTGCCAGCAGTCCCTTGGAGACGGGTGTCCATTTT	CASSPLETGVHF
-	TRBV29-1	TRBJ2-5	few	TGCAGCGCGAATGTCGGACAGAGAGAGACCCAGTACTTC	CSANVGQRETQYF
-	TRBV4-3	TRBJ1-6	-	TGCGCCAGCAGCCAAGAGTATGGGAGGGGAAATTCACCCCTCCACTTT	CASSQEYGRGNSPLHF
-	TRBV6-5	TRBJ1-1	many	TGTGCCAGCAGCCCCCTCCGGAAGAACACTGAAGCTTTCTTT	CASSPLRKNTEAFF
-	TRBV6-5	TRBJ1-2	-	TGTGCCAGCAGTTACTTTAGCGGCTATGGCTACACCTTC	CASSYFSGYGYTF
-	TRBV29-1	TRBJ2-7	-	TGCAGCGTTCTCTCGACAGTAGACCACGAGCAGTACTTC	CSVLSTVDHEQYF
-	TRBV7-9	TRBJ2-1	-	TGTGCCAGCAGCTTAGCCGACCCCCTAGCGTATGAGCAGTTCTTC	CASSLADPLAYEQFF
TRBD2	TRBV9	TRBJ2-2	-	TGTGACAGCAGCGTAGGGCTAGCGGGGGGAGTGAACACCGGGGAGCTGTTTTTT	CDSSVGLAGGVNTGELFF